These 13 T cell receptor beta chains originate from one sample sequenced in a study of shared clonotypes between healthy human individuals. CD8 cells classed as naive were CD45RO-negative and positively selected for CCR7, excluding terminally differentiated effector memory CD45RA+ cells. TCRdb's table, derived via immunoSEQ multiplex PCR, lists solely in-frame clones and lacks some. The sample consists of some 2,100,000 clones, about 92% of them appearing once. Sample: naive CD8+ T cells from PBMCs. The source of these receptors is a man between 18 and 35 years old in good health. Some clones in this sample may be carry-over from other donors' samples.

Worth noting for this clone: Different DNA sequences within this sample yield the same CDR3. The CDR3 region is CASEGRDVYEQYF. The CDR3 DNA is TGTGCCAGCGAGGGACGTGATGTCTACGAGCAGTACTTC. The V call is TRBV7-9, the J call TRBJ2-7; D is perhaps TRBD1 or TRBD2 (5 bases each). The CDR3 length is 13 residues. Trimming took 8 bases from V and 3 from J, leaving 14 bases between them. Germline V gene lookup returns CDR1 SEHNR and CDR2 FQNEAQ (reference sequence).

This chain links TRBV15 with TRBJ1-3; D uncertain. CDR1 is LNHNV, CDR2 YYDKDF, per germline (reference sequence). CDR3 length equals 14 residues. V was clipped by 0 bases and J by 0 bases, with 3 bases between them. For the CDR3, the DNA is TGTGCCACCAGCAGAGAGAACTCTGGAAACACCATATATTTT. It yields the protein CATSRENSGNTIYF.

The V and J genes are TRBV28 and TRBJ2-5; 7 positions match TRBD1. The germline V gene encodes CDR1 MDHEN and CDR2 SYDVKM. This CDR3 is built from 16 residues. Losses at the gene ends were 2 bases for V and 2 bases for J; bases not matched to a gene: 8. Here the CDR3 reads CASSLVLGGGQETQYF. CDR3 bases: TGTGCCAGCAGTTTAGTACTAGGGGGCGGGCAAGAGACCCAGTACTTC. Full variable domain (remainder filled in from reference TRBV28 and TRBJ2-5): DVKVTQSSRYLVKRTGEKVFLECVQDMDHENMFWYRQDPGLGLRLIYFSYDVKMKEKGDIPEGYSVSREKKERFSLILESASTNQTSMYLCASSLVLGGGQETQYFGPGTRLLVL.

With regard to this clone: This sample also contains other DNA sequences that code for the same CDR3. CDR3 sequence (DNA): TGTGCCAGCAGTTTATTAGGACTAGCGGGAGTTAGCTCCTACAATGAGCAGTTCTTC. Translating gives CASSLLGLAGVSSYNEQFF. The chain employs TRBV27 and TRBJ2-1, with 13 bases fitting TRBD2. The V and J ends lost 1 base and 0 bases, in that order; junction bases with no gene match: 6. The CDR3 consists of 19 residues. Germline values: CDR1 MNHEY, CDR2 SMNVEV (reference sequence).

The genes are TRBV27 and TRBJ2-1; tentatively, D is TRBD1 (5 bases). Germline CDR1 is MNHEY and CDR2 is SMNVEV (reference sequence). There are 15 residues in the CDR3. V was clipped by 3 bases and J by 4 bases, with 13 bases between them. In nucleotides, the CDR3 is TGTGCCAGCAGTTTTAGGGGAAGTAATTACAATGAGCAGTTCTTC. Translated: CASSFRGSNYNEQFF.

The chain links TRBV7-9 to TRBJ2-5, with a weak D call TRBD1 (5 bases). CDR3 length equals 15 residues. The V gene lost 4 bases and the J gene lost 3 bases, with 15 bases spanning the gap. The germline gives CDR1 SEHNR, CDR2 FQNEAQ (reference sequence). Written as DNA, the CDR3 is TGTGCCAGCAGCTCCCAAAGGGGCAGAGAAGAGACCCAGTACTTC. Residues: CASSSQRGREETQYF.

The chain couples TRBV4-1 to TRBJ2-6; TRBD2 agrees at 15 bases. The V segment lost 7 bases and the J segment 0 bases; nucleotides outside the gene matches: 4. The CDR3 is made up of 18 amino acids. Germline values: CDR1 MGHRA, CDR2 YSYEKL. The CDR3 loop is CASNGLAGGVSGANVLTF. The CDR3 DNA reads TGCGCCAGCAATGGACTAGCGGGAGGGGTCTCTGGGGCCAACGTCCTGACTTTC.

The gene calls are TRBV6-5 and TRBJ2-3; D is perhaps TRBD1 or TRBD2 (5 bases each). Trimming cost V 2 bases and J 3 bases, with 12 bases left between them. The CDR3 sequence is 15 residues long. The germline gives CDR1 MNHEY, CDR2 SVGAGI. The CDR3 bases are TGTGCCAGCAGTTACCGGGACCGCGAGACAGATACGCAGTATTTT. This sequence encodes CASSYRDRETDTQYF.

The rearrangement uses TRBV27 and TRBJ2-1; 7 positions match TRBD2. This CDR3 contains 16 residues. Germline V CDR1 and CDR2: MNHEY, SMNVEV (reference sequence). Trimming at V came to 6 bases and at J to 5 bases, leaving 13 bases not matched to a gene. CDR3 sequence reads: CASSRLGEGLDNEQFF. DNA for the CDR3: TGTGCCAGCAGCCGTTTGGGGGAGGGCCTTGACAATGAGCAGTTCTTC.

The gene calls are TRBV12-5 and TRBJ2-1; weak D call: TRBD2 (5 bases). This CDR3 is built from 20 residues. Between the trimmed V and J ends, which lost 0 bases and 12 bases, there was a span of 33 bases. The germline gives CDR1 LGHNT, CDR2 FRNRAP. CDR3 nucleotides: TGTGCTAGTGGTTTGGTATATTCCCTCAAGGGTCATGGAGGACCTCGGGCGCAGTTCTTC. This encodes CASGLVYSLKGHGGPRAQFF.

This chain links TRBV7-3 with TRBJ2-1, with a tentative D call TRBD2 (5 bases). Germline CDR1 is SGHTA and CDR2 is FQGTGA. With 5 bases removed from V and 2 bases from J, the gap between germline ends came to 13 bases. The CDR3 totals 15 residues. The CDR3 nucleotides are TGTGCCAGCAGCCCCCACGGAGGCCCCTACAATGAGCAGTTCTTC. It encodes CASSPHGGPYNEQFF.

The chain recombines TRBV4-1 with TRBJ2-1; 8 nucleotides match TRBD2. V shed 0 bases and J 4 bases; nucleotides not matched to a gene: 14. The CDR3 extends over 19 amino acids. CDR1 and CDR2 from the germline V gene are MGHRA and YSYEKL. In DNA, the CDR3 is TGCGCCAGCAGCCAAGAGGTAACTAGCGGAATCAGTATTTACAATGAGCAGTTCTTC. Its protein is CASSQEVTSGISIYNEQFF.

The chain links TRBV14 to TRBJ2-2; 9 nucleotides line up with TRBD1. Germline CDR1 SGHDN, CDR2 FVKESK. V was pared by 4 bases and J by 4 bases, with 10 bases of the junction left unmatched. The CDR3 spans 17 residues. The chain's CDR3 is CASSLLPGQGRTGELFF. The DNA of the CDR3 is TGTGCCAGCAGCCTACTTCCGGGACAGGGACGCACCGGGGAGCTGTTTTTT.